Shown below are 13 T cell receptor beta chains from a single sample sequenced in a study of T cell responses to AZD1222 COVID-19 vaccine. Measured with immunoSEQ multiplex PCR; TCRdb has only the in-frame clones, and not every one. This sample has roughly 100,000 clones, with approximately 90% found just once. The sequencing here drew on peripheral blood, taken on day 0 of AZD1222 vaccination. The source is an adult in good health.

The gene calls are TRBV2 and TRBJ1-2; tentative D call: TRBD1 (5 bases). Trimming cost V 5 bases and J 4 bases, with 14 bases left between them. CDR1 is SNHLY and CDR2 is FYNNEI in the germline V gene. The CDR3 is 14 residues long. CDR3 sequence: CASSTSGTLYGYTF. DNA of the CDR3: TGTGCCAGCAGTACCTCCGGGACCCTCTATGGCTACACCTTC.

This chain joins TRBV14 and TRBJ2-3; D is undetermined. Trimming pared 0 bases from V and 3 bases from J, leaving 10 bases between. This CDR3 has 15 residues. Looked up from germline, CDR1 is SGHDN and CDR2 is FVKESK. The CDR3 loop is CASSQDWPATDTQYF. CDR3 coding DNA: TGTGCCAGCAGCCAAGATTGGCCAGCGACAGATACGCAGTATTTT.

The rearrangement uses TRBV9 and TRBJ2-1; TRBD2 agrees at 10 bases. In germline, CDR1 is SGDLS, CDR2 YYNGEE. This CDR3 has 15 residues. V trimming: 1 base; J trimming: 8 bases; junction bases outside the gene matches: 6. The CDR3 protein is CASSVSGGASYEQFF. Written as DNA, the CDR3 is TGTGCCAGCAGCGTAAGCGGGGGGGCCAGCTATGAGCAGTTCTTC.

The table lists this clone with a few counts. CDR3 coding DNA: TGTGCCAGCAGTTTAACAGGGCCTCAGCCCCAGCATTTT. Amino acids: CASSLTGPQPQHF. The rearrangement uses TRBV27 and TRBJ1-5; maybe TRBD1 (6 bases). CDR1 is MNHEY, CDR2 SMNVEV, per germline (reference sequence). CDR3 length: 13 residues. The V gene lost 2 bases and the J gene lost 6 bases, with 8 bases spanning the gap.

The J gene is TRBJ2-1, the V gene TRBV5-6; no firm D call. V lost 1 base and J lost 6, with 14 bases in between. The CDR3 covers 15 residues. Germline V gives CDR1 SGHDT, CDR2 YYEEEE. The CDR3 is CASSLIRSFGNEQFF. DNA of the CDR3: TGTGCCAGCAGCTTGATCAGGTCTTTTGGCAATGAGCAGTTCTTC. Combining the CDR3 with reference TRBV5-6 and TRBJ2-1 gives the whole variable domain DAGVTQSPTHLIKTRGQQVTLRCSPKSGHDTVSWYQQALGQGPQFIFQYYEEEERQRGNFPDRFSGHQFPNYSSELNVNALLLGDSALYLCASSLIRSFGNEQFFGPGTRLTVL.

The chain links TRBV28 to TRBJ1-2; no clear D gene. Germline values: CDR1 MDHEN, CDR2 SYDVKM. The CDR3 has 12 residues. The V end lost 5 bases, the J end lost 6 bases, and 10 bases lay between the germline ends. The CDR3 coding sequence is TGTGCCAGCAGTCCCAGACTACATGGCTACACCTTC. Translating it yields CASSPRLHGYTF.

The rearrangement links TRBV9 to TRBJ2-5; 7 bases are a match to TRBD2. With 4 bases clipped from V and 1 base from J, the junction kept 4 bases outside the gene matches. CDR3 size: 14 residues. Germline values: CDR1 SGDLS, CDR2 YYNGEE. DNA of the CDR3: TGTGCCAGCAGCCCATCGGGGGGCCAAGAGACCCAGTACTTC. This translates into CASSPSGGQETQYF.

Only one count was recorded for this clone. V gene TRBV19 combines with J gene TRBJ1-2; 7 bases align to TRBD1. The V gene end was trimmed by 1 base and the J gene end by 8 bases; junction bases not matched to a gene: 7. The CDR3 totals 14 residues. Germline assignment: CDR1 LNHDA and CDR2 SQIVND (reference sequence). The CDR3 DNA reads as TGTGCCAGTAGTATAGGAGGGGGCACAGGAGGCTACACCTTC. As protein: CASSIGGGTGGYTF.

The V and J genes are TRBV27 and TRBJ1-3, with D uncertain. This CDR3 comprises 16 residues. Trimming removed 0 bases at V and 0 bases at J, with 9 bases between. CDR1 is MNHEY and CDR2 is SMNVEV in the germline V gene (reference sequence). The CDR3 is CASSLSRSLSGNTIYF. CDR3 DNA: TGTGCCAGCAGTTTATCAAGGAGCCTCTCTGGAAACACCATATATTTT.

The CDR3, as DNA: TGCAGCGTTGGCTTCCAGGCCCAACGGAACACTGAAGCTTTCTTT. Encoded protein: CSVGFQAQRNTEAFF. The chain joins TRBV29-1 to TRBJ1-1; D is uncertain. Trimming left V 4 bases short and J 1 base short, with 16 bases between. Germline V gives CDR1 SQVTM, CDR2 ANQGSEA. CDR3 length: 15 residues.

V usage is TRBV28 and J usage is TRBJ1-1; D may be TRBD1 (6 bases). V lost 6 bases to trimming and J lost 6 bases, with 11 bases between them. Germline assignment: CDR1 MDHEN and CDR2 SYDVKM. CDR3 size: 12 residues. The CDR3 sequence: CASRHRGAEAFF. DNA of the CDR3: TGTGCCAGCAGACATAGGGGGGCTGAAGCTTTCTTT.

The chain couples TRBV6-1 to TRBJ1-2, with a weak D call TRBD1 (5 bases). Trimming took 1 base from V and 4 from J, leaving 16 bases between them. Germline V CDR1 and CDR2: MNHNS, SASEGT. This CDR3 is built from 16 residues. CDR3 in DNA: TGTGCCAGCAGTGAAGTTTACAGGACGCGTAGCTATGGCTACACCTTC. Translating gives CASSEVYRTRSYGYTF.

This clone was found once. This chain links TRBV5-1 with TRBJ2-7, with a possible D match to TRBD2 (5 bases). Germline V gene data show CDR1 as SGHRS and CDR2 as YFSETQ. With 5 bases removed from V and 1 base from J, the gap between germline ends came to 19 bases. The CDR3 extends over 16 amino acids. The chain's CDR3 is CASRPIGKTGSYEQYF. CDR3 DNA: TGCGCCAGCAGGCCCATAGGGAAAACGGGGTCCTACGAGCAGTACTTC.